This T cell receptor (beta chain) was captured by sequencing in a study of T-cell memory formation after mild COVID-19. General study points: The appearance of some responding clones in pre-infection memory suggested that cross-reactive memory joined. Among contracting clones, CD4+ were mainly CM/EM and CD8+ enriched in EMRA.

Constant-segment primers served in 5'RACE that generated TCR alpha and TCR beta cDNA libraries bearing sample barcodes and UMIs. TCRdb independently ran MiXCR on the 5' RACE reads; one entry per CDR3 protein. The table has 450,000 or so distinct CDR3 sequences, approximately 20% seen once. This clonotype was seen more than once but under ten times. The antigen is not known. This receptor was taken from an adult woman who had mild COVID-19 (a few samples of this study predate the infection). Cell type and time point are not known. Sequenced: PBMCs or a T cell subset sorted from them (not recorded which).

The CDR3 DNA is TGCAGTGCTAGAGAGGCTAGCGGGAAAGAATACGAGCAGTACTTC. It specifies CSAREASGKEYEQYF. The chain uses TRBV20-1 and TRBJ2-7; 9 nucleotides align to TRBD2. Germline trimming cut 0 bases from V and 4 bases from J; bases unmatched to any gene: 7. This CDR3 spans 15 amino acids. Germline CDR1 DFQATT, CDR2 SNEGSKA (reference sequence).